The following is a TCR beta chain sequence with its context. Its antigen is not identified. The junction departs from germline at one end; a sequencing error may be responsible. In germline, CDR1 is KGHDR, CDR2 SFDVKD. The CDR3 totals 17 residues. This sample is drawn from a study of spatial heterogeneity in lung cancer. Whole-study findings and limits: Ubiquitous, expanded tumor-derived TCRs were more frequently observed in blood at resection than at follow-up.

The study tagged each TCR cDNA molecule with a unique molecular identifier. MiXCR, run by TCRdb on the 5' RACE reads, gives a single entry per CDR3 protein. Of about 14,000 distinct CDR3 sequences in the sample, around 10% were seen once. This sample's time point: sample taken at primary tumor resection. Whole RNA came from tumor, nontumor lung or frozen PBMC and was sequenced without being sorted. Patients with untreated early-stage non-small cell lung cancer, numbering around 72, were the donors. The J gene is TRBJ2-1, the V gene TRBV24-1, with a tentative D call TRBD1 (5 bases). The sample in question was PBMCs, obtained at surgery. The source is a male donor with early-stage non-small cell lung cancer. This chain's CDR3 is CATSDTIRASSYNEQSF. CDR3 nucleotides: TGTGCCACCAGTGACACTATCAGGGCCAGCTCCTACAATGAGCAGTCCTTC.